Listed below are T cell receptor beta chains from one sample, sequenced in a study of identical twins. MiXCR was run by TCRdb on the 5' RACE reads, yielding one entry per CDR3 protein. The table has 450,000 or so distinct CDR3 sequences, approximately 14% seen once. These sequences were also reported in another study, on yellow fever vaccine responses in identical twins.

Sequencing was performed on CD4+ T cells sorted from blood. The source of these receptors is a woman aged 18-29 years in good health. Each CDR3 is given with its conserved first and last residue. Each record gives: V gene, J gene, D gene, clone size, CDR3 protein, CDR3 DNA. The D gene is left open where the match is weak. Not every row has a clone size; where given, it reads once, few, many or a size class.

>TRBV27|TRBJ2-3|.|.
CASSLFGQSTDTQYF
TGTGCCAGCAGTTTATTTGGACAGAGCACAGATACGCAGTATTTT
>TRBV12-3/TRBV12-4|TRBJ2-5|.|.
CASSLSGEVGETQYF
TGTGCCAGCAGTTTGAGCGGAGAGGTGGGAGAGACCCAGTACTTC
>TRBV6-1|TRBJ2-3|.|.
CASSAEWGIRDTQYF
TGTGCCAGCAGTGCAGAATGGGGCATCAGAGATACGCAGTATTTT
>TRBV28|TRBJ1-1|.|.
CASSSLTGSLTTEAFF
TGTGCCAGCAGTTCCCTCACAGGATCCCTTACCACTGAAGCTTTCTTT
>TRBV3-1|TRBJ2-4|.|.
CASSPRVSENIQYF
TGTGCCAGCAGCCCCCGGGTGAGCGAAAACATTCAGTACTTC
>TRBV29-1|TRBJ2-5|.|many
CSVGKGGGETQYF
TGCAGCGTTGGGAAGGGAGGGGGTGAGACCCAGTACTTC
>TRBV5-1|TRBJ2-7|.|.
CASSLDSRYEQYF
TGCGCCAGCAGCTTGGACAGCCGGTACGAGCAGTACTTC
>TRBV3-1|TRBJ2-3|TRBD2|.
CASSLHRLAEELNTQYF
TGTGCCAGCAGCCTCCACAGACTAGCGGAAGAGCTAAATACGCAGTATTTT
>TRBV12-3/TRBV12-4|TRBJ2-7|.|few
CASSFSTPTPYEQYF
TGTGCCAGCAGTTTTAGTACACCGACGCCCTACGAGCAGTACTTC
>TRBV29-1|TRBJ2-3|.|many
CSVTTGTQYF
TGCAGCGTTACGACAGGTACGCAGTATTTT
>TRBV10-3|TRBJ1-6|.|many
CAISDVWSVGNSPLHF
TGTGCCATCAGTGACGTTTGGTCGGTGGGTAATTCACCCCTCCACTTT
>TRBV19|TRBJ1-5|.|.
CASSSKGGPNQPQHF
TGTGCCAGTAGTTCAAAGGGGGGGCCTAATCAGCCCCAGCATTTT
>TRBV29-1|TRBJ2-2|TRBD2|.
CSCRGSGRASGELFF
TGCAGCTGCCGAGGAAGCGGGAGGGCCTCCGGGGAGCTGTTTTTT
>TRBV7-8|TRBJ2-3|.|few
CASSSVRELADTQYF
TGTGCCAGCAGCTCGGTCCGGGAGCTCGCAGATACGCAGTATTTT
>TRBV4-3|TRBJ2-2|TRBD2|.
CASSRRLAGDTGELFF
TGCGCCAGCAGCCGCAGACTAGCGGGAGACACCGGGGAGCTGTTTTTT
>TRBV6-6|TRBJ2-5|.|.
CASSRGSGETQYF
TGTGCCAGCAGCCGTGGGTCAGGGGAGACCCAGTACTTC
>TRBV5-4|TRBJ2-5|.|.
CASTSFPGMETQYF
TGTGCCAGCACGAGCTTCCCGGGGATGGAGACCCAGTACTTC
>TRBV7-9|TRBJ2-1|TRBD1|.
CASSLGLGLQGNEQFF
TGTGCCAGCAGCTTAGGTCTCGGGTTACAGGGGAATGAGCAGTTCTTC
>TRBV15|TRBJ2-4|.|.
CATSSLSKSIQYF
TGTGCCACCAGCAGTCTATCAAAGAGCATTCAGTACTTC
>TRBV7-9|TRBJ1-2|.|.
CAIGPGGFWGNYGYTF
TGTGCCATCGGCCCCGGCGGGTTTTGGGGGAACTATGGCTACACCTTC
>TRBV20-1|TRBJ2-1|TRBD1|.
CSAREGTVKYNEQFF
TGCAGTGCTAGAGAAGGGACAGTAAAATACAATGAGCAGTTCTTC
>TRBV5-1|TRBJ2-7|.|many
CASSLYEGIGEQYF
TGCGCCAGCAGCTTGTACGAGGGGATCGGCGAGCAGTACTTC
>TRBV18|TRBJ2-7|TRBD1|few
CASSPSGQFNLPYEQYF
TGTGCCAGCTCACCATCGGGACAGTTCAACCTGCCCTACGAGCAGTACTTC
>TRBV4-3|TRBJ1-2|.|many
CASSQGGGSDYGYTF
TGCGCCAGCAGCCAAGGAGGAGGCTCGGACTATGGCTACACCTTC
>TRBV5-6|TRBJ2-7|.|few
CASSLDAQNPRGQYF
TGTGCCAGCAGCTTGGATGCGCAGAACCCAAGGGGGCAGTACTTC
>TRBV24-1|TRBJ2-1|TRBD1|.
CATREGQGAFDGEQFF
TGTGCCACCAGGGAGGGACAGGGAGCTTTCGATGGGGAGCAGTTCTTC
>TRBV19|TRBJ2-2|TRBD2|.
CASKVKGGDNTGELFF
TGTGCCAGTAAGGTTAAGGGAGGGGACAACACCGGGGAGCTGTTTTTT
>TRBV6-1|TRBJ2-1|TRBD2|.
CASSQPGTSGGSSYNEQFF
TGTGCCAGCAGCCAACCCGGGACTAGCGGGGGGAGCTCCTACAATGAGCAGTTCTTC
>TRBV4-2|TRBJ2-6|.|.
CASSQVGDRSGANVLTF
TGTGCCAGCAGCCAAGTTGGGGACCGCTCTGGGGCCAACGTCCTGACTTTC
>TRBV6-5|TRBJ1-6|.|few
CASSYFSTANSPLHF
TGTGCCAGCAGTTACTTTTCGACAGCTAATTCACCCCTCCACTTT
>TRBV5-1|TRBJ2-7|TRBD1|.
CASSLETGGIYEQYF
TGCGCCAGCAGCTTGGAGACAGGGGGTATCTACGAGCAGTACTTC
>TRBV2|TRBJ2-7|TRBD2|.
CASSYKAGGAYEQYF
TGTGCCAGCAGTTATAAAGCCGGGGGGGCCTACGAGCAGTACTTC
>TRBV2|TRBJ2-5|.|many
CASRRTEQETQYF
TGTGCCAGCAGGCGGACAGAGCAAGAGACCCAGTACTTC
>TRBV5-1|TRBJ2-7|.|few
CASSFQGINYEQYF
TGCGCCAGCAGCTTCCAGGGAATAAACTACGAGCAGTACTTC
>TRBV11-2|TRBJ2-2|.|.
CASSLVSGQNTGELFF
TGTGCCAGCAGCTTAGTCTCCGGTCAGAACACCGGGGAGCTGTTTTTT
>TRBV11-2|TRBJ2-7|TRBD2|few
CASSFELAGDTYEQYF
TGTGCCAGCAGCTTTGAACTAGCGGGAGATACCTACGAGCAGTACTTC
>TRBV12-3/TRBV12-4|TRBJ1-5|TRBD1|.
CASSFSAGGQPQHF
TGTGCCAGCAGTTTTTCGGCAGGGGGTCAGCCCCAGCATTTT
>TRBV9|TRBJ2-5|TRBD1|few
CASSVEGAGETQYF
TGTGCCAGCAGCGTAGAGGGGGCGGGAGAGACCCAGTACTTC
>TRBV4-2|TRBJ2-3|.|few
CASSQEWRGPGNTQYF
TGTGCCAGCAGCCAAGAGTGGCGGGGGCCGGGAAATACGCAGTATTTT
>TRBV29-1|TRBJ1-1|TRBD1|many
CSAARQGTEAFF
TGCAGCGCAGCAAGACAGGGCACTGAAGCTTTCTTT
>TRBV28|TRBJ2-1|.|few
CASSFQGNYNEQFF
TGTGCCAGCAGTTTCCAGGGGAATTACAATGAGCAGTTCTTC
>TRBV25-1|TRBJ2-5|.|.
CASSDPRRGRRETQYF
TGTGCCAGCAGTGACCCCCGCCGGGGGCGGAGAGAGACCCAGTACTTC
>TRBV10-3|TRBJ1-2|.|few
CAISESWDGYTF
TGTGCCATCAGTGAGTCGTGGGATGGCTACACCTTC
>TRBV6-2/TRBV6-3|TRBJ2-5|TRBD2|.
CASSYLGLAGTERTQYF
TGTGCCAGCAGTTACCTGGGACTAGCGGGGACAGAACGGACCCAGTACTTC
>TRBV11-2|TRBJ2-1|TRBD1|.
CASGGTGLGEQFF
TGTGCCAGCGGCGGGACAGGGCTGGGTGAGCAGTTCTTC
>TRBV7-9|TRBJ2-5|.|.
CASSPYPVSETQYF
TGTGCCAGCAGCCCCTATCCTGTTTCCGAGACCCAGTACTTC
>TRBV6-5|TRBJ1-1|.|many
CASSYRGMNTEAFF
TGTGCCAGCAGTTACAGGGGGATGAACACTGAAGCTTTCTTT